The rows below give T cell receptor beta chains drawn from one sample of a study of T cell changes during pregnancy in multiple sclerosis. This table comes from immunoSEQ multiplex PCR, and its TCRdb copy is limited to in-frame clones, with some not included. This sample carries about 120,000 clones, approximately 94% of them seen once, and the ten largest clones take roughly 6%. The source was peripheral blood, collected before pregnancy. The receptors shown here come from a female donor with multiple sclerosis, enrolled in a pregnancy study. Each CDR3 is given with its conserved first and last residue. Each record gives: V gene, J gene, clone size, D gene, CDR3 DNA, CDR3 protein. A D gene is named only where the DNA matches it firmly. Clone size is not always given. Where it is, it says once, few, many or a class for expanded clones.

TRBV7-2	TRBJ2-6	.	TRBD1	TGTGCCAGCAGCGTCCGGGACAGCCGCTCTGGGGCCAACGTCCTGACTTTC	CASSVRDSRSGANVLTF
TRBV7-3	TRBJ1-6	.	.	TGTGCCAGCAGCCTTGGAAACAGGGTGGGATCACCCCTCCACTTT	CASSLGNRVGSPLHF
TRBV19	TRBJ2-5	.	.	TGTGCCAGTAGTATGCGGGAGACCCAGTACTTC	CASSMRETQYF
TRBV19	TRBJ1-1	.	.	TGTGCCAGTAGTCTCAGCACAGTTTATATGAACACTGAAGCTTTCTTT	CASSLSTVYMNTEAFF
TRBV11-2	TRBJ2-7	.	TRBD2	TGTGCCAGCAGCTTACCTACCCTTCGGCGGGGGGGTCCAGGGGAGCAGTACTTC	CASSLPTLRRGGPGEQYF
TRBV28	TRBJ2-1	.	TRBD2	TGTGCCAGCAGTATGACTAGCGGGAGGATCTACAATGAGCAGTTCTTC	CASSMTSGRIYNEQFF
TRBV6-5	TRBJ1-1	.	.	TGTGCCAGCAGTTCCCGTGGGCCAGAAGCTTTCTTT	CASSSRGPEAFF
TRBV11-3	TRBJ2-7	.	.	TGTGCCAGCAGCCCTACAGGGATTTCCTACGAGCAGTACTTC	CASSPTGISYEQYF
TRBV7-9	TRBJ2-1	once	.	TGTGCCAGCAGCTCACCGGGACTGCCTACGGGAGAGCAGTTCTTC	CASSSPGLPTGEQFF
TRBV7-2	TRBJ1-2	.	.	TGTGCCAGCAGCTTATTCGGGGGGGCAAACTATGGCTACACCTTC	CASSLFGGANYGYTF
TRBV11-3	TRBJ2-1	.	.	TGTGCCAGCAGCTCTCGGAGTTCCTCGGGGGATGAGCAGTTCTTC	CASSSRSSSGDEQFF
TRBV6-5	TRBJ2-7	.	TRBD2	TGTGCCAGCAGCCGGGGACTAGCGGGGACTTACGAGCAGTACTTC	CASSRGLAGTYEQYF
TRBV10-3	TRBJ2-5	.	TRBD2	TGTGCCATCAGTGGGACTAGCGGTCCGCGGGAGACCCAGTACTTC	CAISGTSGPRETQYF
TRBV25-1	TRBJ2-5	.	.	TGTGCCAGTAAATGGCGGGGGCCGACCCAAGAGACCCAGTACTTC	CASKWRGPTQETQYF